The clone carrying this T cell receptor beta chain was observed a few times. The study counted Cohort 3 donors as recovered given two negative PCRs, clearance, or symptom resolution. This CDR3 region has 16 residues. CDR1 and CDR2 from the germline V gene are MNHEY and SVGAGI. V lost 0 bases and J lost 1, with 12 bases in between. The data are from a study of blood T cell repertoires in COVID-19. Sequenced by immunoSEQ multiplex PCR; TCRdb stores in-frame clones only, minus some. The sample has 150,000 to 200,000 clones; around 80% are singletons. This TCR came from a woman aged 45-60 years who had recovered from COVID-19. The sample consisted of PBMCs or T cells enriched from blood (not recorded which). The chain couples TRBV6-5 to TRBJ1-1, with unresolved D. CDR3 nucleotide sequence: TGTGCCAGCAGTTACTCGATACTGCGGAGGAACACTGAAGCTTTCTTT. Amino acid sequence: CASSYSILRRNTEAFF.